Each of the 13 T cell receptor beta chains below was sequenced from the same sample in a study of memory CD4+ T cells and cytomegalovirus serostatus (dated by TCRdb to the late 2010s). A FACSAria II was used to sort memory CD4+ T cells, defined as single viable CD3+CD4+CD8-CD45RO+ cells. Library method: the immunoSEQ multiplex PCR assay. TCRdb took over this immuneACCESS table, retaining in-frame rearrangements with V and J assigned. Such tables are incomplete; in checked studies, under half of the missing clones stem from an unresolved V gene, and the remainder is unexplained. The sample data list about 56,000 clones, and about 81% of these were observed just once. The ten largest clonotypes hold over 0.35% of the sample. The sample comprised memory CD4+ T cells from blood. The receptors derive from an adult in good health and CMV-seronegative.

V usage is TRBV5-1 and J usage is TRBJ2-2, with D perhaps matching TRBD1 (5 bases). With 1 base removed from V and 7 bases from J, the gap between germline ends came to 11 bases. Germline CDR1 SGHRS, CDR2 YFSETQ. This CDR3 is built from 14 residues. This CDR3 is CASSLSQGGGELFF. The CDR3 DNA follows: TGCGCCAGCAGCTTGTCCCAGGGTGGCGGGGAGCTGTTTTTT.

The chain has TRBV5-1 and TRBJ1-6; D is ambiguous. Looked up from germline, CDR1 is SGHRS and CDR2 is YFSETQ. The CDR3 is made up of 13 amino acids. Trimming took 0 bases from V and 8 from J, leaving 6 bases between them. The CDR3 DNA sequence: TGCGCCAGCAGCTTGGAAACAGATTCACCCCTCCACTTT. Protein sequence: CASSLETDSPLHF.

J is TRBJ1-1 and V is TRBV5-4, with D perhaps matching TRBD1 (5 bases). Trimming pared 3 bases from V and 4 bases from J, leaving 10 bases between. Germline lookup yields CDR1 SGHNT and CDR2 YYREEE (reference sequence). The CDR3 length is 13 residues. The CDR3 spells CASSSQGVTEAFF. The CDR3 DNA reads as TGTGCCAGCAGCTCTCAGGGTGTCACTGAAGCTTTCTTT.

The rearrangement links TRBV7-3 to TRBJ2-3; 7 bases map to TRBD1. The CDR3 has 14 residues. Losses at the gene ends were 5 bases for V and 1 base for J; bases not matched to a gene: 3. Per germline, CDR1 SGHTA and CDR2 FQGTGA. The CDR3 here is CASSRDRGTDTQYF. The CDR3 DNA reads as TGTGCCAGCAGCCGAGACAGGGGCACAGATACGCAGTATTTT. Full variable domain (missing parts from reference TRBV7-3 and TRBJ2-3): GAGVSQTPSNKVTEKGKYVELRCDPISGHTALYWYRQSLGQGPEFLIYFQGTGAADDSGLPNDRFFAVRPEGSVSTLKIQRTERGDSAVYLCASSRDRGTDTQYFGPGTRLTVL.

J is TRBJ1-5 and V is TRBV5-8; D uncertain. CDR1 is SGHTS and CDR2 is YDEGEE in the germline V gene. With 4 bases removed from V and 1 base from J, the gap between germline ends came to 15 bases. This CDR3 comprises 16 residues. The CDR3 DNA follows: TGTGCCAGCAGCCCCATCTGGGGTGTGAGCAATCAGCCCCAGCATTTT. It translates to CASSPIWGVSNQPQHF.

J is TRBJ1-5 and V is TRBV5-1; D is ambiguous. The CDR3 consists of 13 residues. Trimming cost V 1 base and J 5 bases, with 7 bases left between them. Per the germline V gene, CDR1 is SGHRS and CDR2 is YFSETQ. The CDR3: CASSLLGDQPQHF. The CDR3 DNA follows: TGCGCCAGCAGCTTGTTAGGAGATCAGCCCCAGCATTTT.

The chain uses TRBV11-1 and TRBJ1-6; a possible D gene is TRBD1 (6 bases). The CDR3 is 14 residues long. The V and J ends lost 4 bases and 6 bases respectively, with 10 bases between them. Germline-derived CDR1 and CDR2 are SGHAT and FQDESV (reference sequence). The CDR3 spells CASSYRQVNSPLHF. In nucleotides, the CDR3 is TGTGCCAGCAGCTATCGACAGGTTAATTCACCCCTCCACTTT.

The rearrangement uses TRBV7-9 and TRBJ1-2; D is unclear. Trimming removed 1 base at V and 0 bases at J, with 9 bases between. This CDR3 comprises 15 residues. CDR1 and CDR2 (germline): SEHNR, FQNEAQ (reference sequence). CDR3 in DNA: TGTGCCAGCAGCTTAGTGGGCAGTTCTAACTATGGCTACACCTTC. This encodes CASSLVGSSNYGYTF.

This chain uses TRBV6-6 with TRBJ2-7, with TRBD1 identical over 7 bases. The CDR3 sequence is 15 residues long. V shed 4 bases, J shed 4 bases, and the junction held 10 bases outside the gene matches. Germline-derived CDR1 and CDR2 are MNHNY and SVGAGI (reference sequence). The DNA of the CDR3 is TGTGCCAGCAGTTCTACTTCGGGACAGTCTTACGAGCAGTACTTC. Residues: CASSSTSGQSYEQYF.

DNA of the CDR3: TGTGCCAGCAGTGAAGATCCGCCTGGGGGGTTTTCCTACGAGCAGTACTTC. Protein sequence: CASSEDPPGGFSYEQYF. V gene TRBV6-1 combines with J gene TRBJ2-7, with D perhaps matching TRBD2 (6 bases). The CDR3 is 17 amino acids. The ends were cut back, 1 base at V and 1 base at J, with 17 bases in the middle. Germline assignment: CDR1 MNHNS and CDR2 SASEGT.

The chain is built from TRBV6-6 and TRBJ2-7, with TRBD2 matching over 7 bases. CDR3 length: 15 amino acids. With V trimmed by 2 bases and J by 0 bases, 4 bases remained unmatched. Germline assignment: CDR1 MNHNY and CDR2 SVGAGI (reference sequence). The DNA for the CDR3 is TGTGCCAGCAGTTACCCAGCGGGGAGCTCCTACGAGCAGTACTTC. This codes for CASSYPAGSSYEQYF.

The chain has TRBV5-1 and TRBJ1-2; 10 positions match TRBD1. Trimming at V came to 4 bases and at J to 8 bases, leaving 11 bases not matched to a gene. CDR1 and CDR2 from the germline V gene are SGHRS and YFSETQ. The CDR3 extends over 15 amino acids. The CDR3 sequence: CASSPDRDRGGGYTF. Here the CDR3 DNA reads TGCGCCAGCAGCCCGGACCGGGACAGGGGAGGGGGCTACACCTTC.

V and J are TRBV7-6 and TRBJ2-3, with 13 bases that match TRBD2. CDR3 length equals 16 residues. V shed 4 bases, J shed 4 bases, and the junction held 5 bases outside the gene matches. From germline, CDR1 is SGHVS and CDR2 FNYEAQ. CDR3 nucleotide sequence: TGTGCCAGCAGCTCGGGACTAGCGGGGACGGCAGATACGCAGTATTTT. It encodes CASSSGLAGTADTQYF.